This is a list of T cell receptor beta chains from one sample in a study of T cell changes during pregnancy in multiple sclerosis. Assay: immunoSEQ multiplex PCR; the TCRdb copy retains only in-frame clones and omits some. Among around 35,000 clones listed, 85% to 95% were seen once. The sequencing sample was made of PBMCs (not recorded whether the cells were cultured). These receptors all come from a female donor with multiple sclerosis, enrolled in a pregnancy study. Each CDR3 is given with its conserved first and last residue. A D gene is named only where the DNA matches it firmly. Not every row has a clone size; where given, it reads once, few, many or a size class.

abundance	v_gene	d_gene	j_gene	CDR3aa	CDR3nt
-	TRBV6-4	-	TRBJ1-5	CASSVPSGAATF	TGTGCCAGCAGTGTTCCCTCAGGGGCCGCTACGTTT
-	TRBV7-9	-	TRBJ2-1	CASSFSYEQFF	TGTGCCAGCAGCTTTTCCTATGAGCAGTTCTTC
-	TRBV6-1	-	TRBJ2-1	CASSEEDSAYNEQFF	TGTGCCAGCAGTGAAGAGGACTCCGCCTACAATGAGCAGTTCTTC
-	TRBV28	-	TRBJ1-2	CASSLQGYGYTF	TGTGCCAGCAGTTTACAGGGCTATGGCTACACCTTC
-	TRBV29-1	-	TRBJ2-1	CSVERISYNEQFF	TGCAGCGTTGAGCGCATCTCCTACAATGAGCAGTTCTTC
-	TRBV7-6	-	TRBJ1-5	CASSFNQPQHF	TGTGCCAGCAGCTTCAATCAGCCCCAGCATTTT
once	TRBV9	TRBD2	TRBJ2-1	CASSVVGTSGYNEQFF	TGTGCCAGCAGCGTAGTAGGGACTAGCGGCTACAATGAGCAGTTCTTC
-	TRBV29-1	TRBD1	TRBJ2-7	CSVLQGGIYEQYF	TGCAGCGTTTTACAGGGGGGAATCTACGAGCAGTACTTC
-	TRBV6-6	TRBD1	TRBJ1-1	CASKNGDRGIWEAFF	TGTGCCAGCAAAAACGGGGACAGGGGAATATGGGAAGCTTTCTTT
once	TRBV5-1	TRBD2	TRBJ2-3	CASSFLPSGEGDTQYF	TGCGCCAGCAGCTTTTTGCCAAGCGGGGAGGGGGATACGCAGTATTTT
once	TRBV29-1	TRBD1	TRBJ1-2	CSLVLRDRYDYGYTF	TGCAGCCTGGTTCTCCGGGACAGGTATGACTATGGCTACACCTTC
once	TRBV10-3	-	TRBJ1-2	CAISALSPGSNSYGYTF	TGTGCCATCAGTGCTCTATCTCCCGGGAGTAACAGCTATGGCTACACCTTC
-	TRBV5-1	TRBD1	TRBJ1-1	CASSPGQGIANTEAFF	TGCGCCAGCAGCCCCGGACAGGGTATAGCGAACACTGAAGCTTTCTTT
-	TRBV7-9	-	TRBJ1-3	CASSLEQGGNTIYF	TGTGCCAGCAGCTTAGAGCAGGGCGGCAACACCATATATTTT
-	TRBV11-3	-	TRBJ2-5	CASSLDGGMGETQYF	TGTGCCAGCAGCTTAGATGGCGGGATGGGAGAGACCCAGTACTTC
-	TRBV4-1	-	TRBJ2-7	CASSQRDGPYEQYF	TGCGCCAGCAGCCAGCGGGACGGCCCCTACGAGCAGTACTTC
-	TRBV6-5	TRBD1	TRBJ2-7	CASSYFGTGGDEQYF	TGTGCCAGCAGTTATTTCGGGACAGGGGGCGACGAGCAGTACTTC
-	TRBV18	-	TRBJ2-5	CASSPSRGIETQYF	TGTGCCAGCTCCCCATCAAGGGGAATTGAGACCCAGTACTTC
-	TRBV29-1	TRBD1	TRBJ2-7	CSVSGTGREQYF	TGCAGCGTTAGCGGGACAGGGAGGGAGCAGTACTTC
-	TRBV7-3	-	TRBJ2-3	CASSLSTDTQYF	TGTGCCAGCAGCTTAAGCACAGATACGCAGTATTTT
-	TRBV18	-	TRBJ2-3	CASSPPLEIARTSTDTQYF	TGTGCCAGCTCACCCCCGTTAGAGATAGCGAGGACTAGCACAGATACGCAGTATTTT
-	TRBV14	-	TRBJ1-4	CASSQDPYLGEDGEKLFF	TGTGCCAGCAGCCAAGATCCGTATCTGGGGGAAGATGGTGAAAAACTGTTTTTT
once	TRBV9	TRBD2	TRBJ2-1	CASSVGLAGAYEQFF	TGTGCCAGCAGCGTAGGGCTAGCGGGAGCCTATGAGCAGTTCTTC
-	TRBV5-1	-	TRBJ2-7	CASSLGLRGNEQYF	TGCGCCAGCAGCTTGGGACTACGAGGGAACGAGCAGTACTTC
once	TRBV12-5	TRBD1	TRBJ2-2	CASGLVLGQLTGELFF	TGTGCTAGTGGTTTGGTACTGGGACAGCTAACCGGGGAGCTGTTTTTT
-	TRBV28	-	TRBJ1-5	CASRTGNQPQHF	TGTGCCAGTAGGACGGGAAATCAGCCCCAGCATTTT
-	TRBV11-2	-	TRBJ2-3	CASSLDLFTPMGADTQYF	TGTGCCAGCAGCTTAGATCTCTTTACCCCGATGGGGGCAGATACGCAGTATTTT
-	TRBV2	TRBD2	TRBJ2-7	CASSAAGGSYEQYF	TGTGCCAGCAGTGCGGCGGGAGGCTCCTACGAGCAGTACTTC
-	TRBV28	TRBD1	TRBJ1-5	CASLRDRGNQPQHF	TGTGCCAGCCTAAGGGACAGGGGCAATCAGCCCCAGCATTTT
-	TRBV2	-	TRBJ1-5	CASSVQVSNQPQHF	TGTGCCAGCAGTGTCCAGGTCAGCAATCAGCCCCAGCATTTT
-	TRBV13	-	TRBJ2-3	CASSLGGGTNTDTQYF	TGTGCCAGCAGCTTAGGCGGCGGAACGAACACAGATACGCAGTATTTT
-	TRBV4-1	-	TRBJ1-1	CASSDKLRVTEAFF	TGCGCCAGCAGCGATAAACTCAGGGTCACTGAAGCTTTCTTT
-	TRBV6-1	-	TRBJ2-3	CASSRDFSSTDTQYF	TGTGCCAGCAGCCGGGACTTCTCTAGCACAGATACGCAGTATTTT
-	TRBV2	-	TRBJ2-2	CASSASAANTGELFF	TGTGCCAGCAGTGCCAGCGCCGCGAACACCGGGGAGCTGTTTTTT
once	TRBV29-1	TRBD1	TRBJ2-7	CSVTRDSAYEQYF	TGCAGCGTAACCCGGGACAGCGCCTACGAGCAGTACTTC
-	TRBV9	TRBD2	TRBJ2-3	CASSPRSGRDVADTQYF	TGTGCCAGCAGCCCCCGGAGCGGGAGGGATGTCGCAGATACGCAGTATTTT
-	TRBV9	-	TRBJ2-3	CASSAGGDTDTQYF	TGTGCCAGCAGCGCCGGCGGGGACACAGATACGCAGTATTTT
-	TRBV30	-	TRBJ1-3	CAWNGLDGGNTIYF	TGTGCCTGGAACGGTTTGGACGGTGGAAACACCATATATTTT
-	TRBV5-6	TRBD1	TRBJ2-7	CASSPNLGQGAVEQYF	TGTGCCAGCAGCCCTAACCTGGGACAGGGGGCAGTCGAGCAGTACTTC
once	TRBV5-1	-	TRBJ2-5	CASSLAQETQYF	TGCGCCAGCAGCTTGGCCCAAGAGACCCAGTACTTC
-	TRBV18	TRBD2	TRBJ2-2	CASSPYPSGNTGELFF	TGTGCCAGCTCACCATATCCTAGCGGAAACACCGGGGAGCTGTTTTTT